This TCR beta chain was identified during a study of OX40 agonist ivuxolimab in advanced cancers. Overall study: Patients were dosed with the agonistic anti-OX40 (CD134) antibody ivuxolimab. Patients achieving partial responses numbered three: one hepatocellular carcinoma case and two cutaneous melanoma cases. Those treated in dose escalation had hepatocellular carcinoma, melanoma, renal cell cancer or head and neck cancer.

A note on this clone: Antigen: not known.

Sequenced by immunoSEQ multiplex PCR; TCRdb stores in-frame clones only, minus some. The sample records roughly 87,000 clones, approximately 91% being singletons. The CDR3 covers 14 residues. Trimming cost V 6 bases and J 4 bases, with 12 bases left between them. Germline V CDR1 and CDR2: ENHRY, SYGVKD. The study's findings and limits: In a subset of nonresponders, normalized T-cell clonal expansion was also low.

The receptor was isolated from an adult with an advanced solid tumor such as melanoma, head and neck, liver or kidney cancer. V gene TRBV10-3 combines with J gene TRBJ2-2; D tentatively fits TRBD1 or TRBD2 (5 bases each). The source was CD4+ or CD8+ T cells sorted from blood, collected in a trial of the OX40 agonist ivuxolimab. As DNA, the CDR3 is TGTGCCATCAGACGGGGCGTGGGCACCGGGGAGCTGTTTTTT. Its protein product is CAIRRGVGTGELFF.